This T cell receptor (beta chain) emerged from a study of T cell changes during pregnancy in multiple sclerosis. Clones were sequenced by immunoSEQ multiplex PCR, and TCRdb holds only the in-frame ones, with some missing. This sample has about 59,000 clones, with roughly 93% found just once. The V and J ends lost 3 bases and 4 bases respectively, with 14 bases between them. Germline CDR1 reads SGHNT; CDR2 reads YYREEE (reference sequence). This CDR3 spans 15 amino acids. The receptor was derived from a female donor with multiple sclerosis, enrolled in a pregnancy study. J is TRBJ1-3 and V is TRBV5-4, with no clear D. Sequenced material: CD4+ T cells from peripheral blood mononuclear cells, taken before pregnancy. The CDR3, as DNA: TGTGCCAGCAGCTCTCCCCGGGAACCCGGAAACACCATATATTTT. Amino acid sequence: CASSSPREPGNTIYF.